The rows below give T cell receptor beta chains drawn from one sample of a study of blood T cell repertoires in COVID-19. Sequencing was performed with immunoSEQ multiplex PCR; in TCRdb, only in-frame clones are kept and a portion is missing. The top ten hold nearly 7.5% of the sample, which has a few hundred thousand clones, about 84% seen once. Material for sequencing was PBMCs or T cells enriched from blood (not recorded which). The receptors stem from a woman aged 40 to 50 with acute COVID-19. Both conserved end residues are part of each CDR3. The D gene is left open where the match is weak. Clone size is shown for a subset of rows, as once, few, many or a class of expanded clone.

DNA	CDR3	length	V	J	D	size
TGCGCCAGCAGCCCCGGGACAGGGGGAAGCGAAAAACTGTTTTTT	CASSPGTGGSEKLFF	15	TRBV4-1	TRBJ1-4	TRBD1	once
TGTGCCAGCAGCCCCCCGGGGTCGGATGAGCAGTTCTTC	CASSPPGSDEQFF	13	TRBV5-6	TRBJ2-1	-	-
TGTGCCAGCTATGCGGGGGTCCAAGAGACCCAGTACTTC	CASYAGVQETQYF	13	TRBV2	TRBJ2-5	TRBD2	-
TGTGCCAGCAAAAAGGGAAGCGGGCAGTACTTC	CASKKGSGQYF	11	TRBV6-5	TRBJ2-7	-	-
TGTGCCAGCAGTTTGGCGGGTGGGCAGGGGGCCGGCTACACCTTC	CASSLAGGQGAGYTF	15	TRBV28	TRBJ1-2	TRBD1	-
TGTGCCAGCTCGCGGGCCGGACCCGGGGGGGATTCACCCCTCCACTTT	CASSRAGPGGDSPLHF	16	TRBV18	TRBJ1-6	-	-
TGTGCCAGCAGCGCCCCCGTCGGTAACTATGGCTACACCTTC	CASSAPVGNYGYTF	14	TRBV5-4	TRBJ1-2	-	-
TGTGCCAGCAGCTTAGGTCGGGAAAAACTGTTTTTT	CASSLGREKLFF	12	TRBV7-8	TRBJ1-4	-	-
TGTGCCAGCAGCCCTTTCGCGGTTCGAGAAAACTATGGCTACACCTTC	CASSPFAVRENYGYTF	16	TRBV7-2	TRBJ1-2	-	-
TGTGCCATCAGGGGGACAGGGGCGAGGACTGAAGCTTTCTTT	CAIRGTGARTEAFF	14	TRBV10-3	TRBJ1-1	TRBD1	-
TGTGCCAGCTTGGCAGGGAAGGACTATGGCTACACCTTC	CASLAGKDYGYTF	13	TRBV6-5	TRBJ1-2	-	-
TGTGCCAGCAGTTACTCAGGAGGGGTCGGGCAGCCCCAGCATTTT	CASSYSGGVGQPQHF	15	TRBV6-5	TRBJ1-5	-	-
TGCGCCAGCAGCCCCGCCGCCGGGAGTGAGACCCAGTACTTC	CASSPAAGSETQYF	14	TRBV5-1	TRBJ2-5	-	-
TGTGCCAGTAGTATAGCCCGCCGGCGGATTGGTGGCTATGGCTACACCTTC	CASSIARRRIGGYGYTF	17	TRBV19	TRBJ1-2	-	-
TGTGCCAGCAATAAACCAGGGACTATTCAAGAGACCCAGTACTTC	CASNKPGTIQETQYF	15	TRBV11-3	TRBJ2-5	TRBD2	-
TGTGCCTGGAGTGTGGGCCAGGGAGGCGGCTACACCTTC	CAWSVGQGGGYTF	13	TRBV30	TRBJ1-2	-	-
TGTGCCAGCAGCTTGCAGGGAATAGCTGGAAACACCATATATTTT	CASSLQGIAGNTIYF	15	TRBV5-5	TRBJ1-3	-	-
TGCGCCAGCAGTGAGTCTGGACAGTTTGGTGAAGCTTTCTTT	CASSESGQFGEAFF	14	TRBV10-1	TRBJ1-1	-	-
TGTGCCAGCAGCGTAACTCCAGGCTACGAGCAGTACTTC	CASSVTPGYEQYF	13	TRBV9	TRBJ2-7	-	-
TGTGCCAGCAGCTCTAGCGGGGGGAGCTCCTACGAGCAGTACTTC	CASSSSGGSSYEQYF	15	TRBV7-2	TRBJ2-7	TRBD2	few
TGTGCCAGCAGCCAAGTGACAGGAAAATACAATGAGCAGTTCTTC	CASSQVTGKYNEQFF	15	TRBV3-1/TRBV3-2	TRBJ2-1	-	-
TGTGCCAGCAACGACGACAGGGGCGATGGCTACACCTTC	CASNDDRGDGYTF	13	TRBV2	TRBJ1-2	TRBD1	-
TGTGCCAGCAGCCATTCGCACCCGAGCTCCTACAATGAGCAGTTCTTC	CASSHSHPSSYNEQFF	16	TRBV21-1	TRBJ2-1	-	-
TGTGCCAGTAGTATAGAAGCAGGGGGCTCTTATGGCTACACCTTC	CASSIEAGGSYGYTF	15	TRBV19	TRBJ1-2	TRBD1	few
TGTGCCAGTAGTATAGATCTGGGGCTGAACACCGGGGAGCTGTTTTTT	CASSIDLGLNTGELFF	16	TRBV19	TRBJ2-2	-	-
TGTGCCAGCAGCTCATCCCCGAACACCGGGGAGCTGTTTTTT	CASSSSPNTGELFF	14	TRBV7-9	TRBJ2-2	-	few
TGTGCCAGCAGCCAGACAGGGGCGGACGGCTACACCTTC	CASSQTGADGYTF	13	TRBV27	TRBJ1-2	TRBD1	-
TGTGCCAGCAGGTCCGACATCACGGGGGAGCTGTTTTTT	CASRSDITGELFF	13	TRBV5-4	TRBJ2-2	-	once